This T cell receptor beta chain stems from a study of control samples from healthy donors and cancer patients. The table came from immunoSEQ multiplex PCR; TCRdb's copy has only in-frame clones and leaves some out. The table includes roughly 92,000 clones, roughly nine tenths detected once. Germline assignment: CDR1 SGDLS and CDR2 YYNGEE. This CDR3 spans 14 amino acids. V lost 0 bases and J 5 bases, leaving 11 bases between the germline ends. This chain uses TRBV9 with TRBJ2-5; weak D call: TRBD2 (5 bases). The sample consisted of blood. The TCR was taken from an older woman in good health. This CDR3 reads CASSVGGVSETQYF. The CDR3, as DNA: TGTGCCAGCAGCGTAGGGGGAGTTTCCGAGACCCAGTACTTC.